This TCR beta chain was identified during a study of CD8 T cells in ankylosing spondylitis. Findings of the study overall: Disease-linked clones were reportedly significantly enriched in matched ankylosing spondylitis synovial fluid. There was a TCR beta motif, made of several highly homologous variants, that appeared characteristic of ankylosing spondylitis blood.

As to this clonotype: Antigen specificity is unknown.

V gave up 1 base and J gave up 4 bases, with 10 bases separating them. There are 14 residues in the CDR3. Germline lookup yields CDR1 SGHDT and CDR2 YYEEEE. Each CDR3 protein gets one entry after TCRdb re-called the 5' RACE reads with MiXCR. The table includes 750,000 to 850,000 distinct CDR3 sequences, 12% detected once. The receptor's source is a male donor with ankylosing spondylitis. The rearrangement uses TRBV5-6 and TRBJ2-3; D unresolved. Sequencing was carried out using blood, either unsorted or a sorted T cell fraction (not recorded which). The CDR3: CASSLMSYADTQYF. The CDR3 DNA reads TGTGCCAGCAGCTTGATGAGCTACGCAGATACGCAGTATTTT.